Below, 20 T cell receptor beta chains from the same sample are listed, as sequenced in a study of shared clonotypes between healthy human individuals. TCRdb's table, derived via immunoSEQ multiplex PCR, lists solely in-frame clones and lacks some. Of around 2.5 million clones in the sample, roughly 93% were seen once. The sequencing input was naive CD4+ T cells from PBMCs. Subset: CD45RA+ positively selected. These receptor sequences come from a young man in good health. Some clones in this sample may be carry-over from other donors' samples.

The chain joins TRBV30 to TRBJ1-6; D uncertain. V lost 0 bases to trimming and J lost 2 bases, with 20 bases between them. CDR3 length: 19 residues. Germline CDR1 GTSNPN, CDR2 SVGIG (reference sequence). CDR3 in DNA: TGTGCCTGGAGTGTTAGAGGTTCCGACCCGGCAACCTATAATTCACCCCTCCACTTT. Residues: CAWSVRGSDPATYNSPLHF.

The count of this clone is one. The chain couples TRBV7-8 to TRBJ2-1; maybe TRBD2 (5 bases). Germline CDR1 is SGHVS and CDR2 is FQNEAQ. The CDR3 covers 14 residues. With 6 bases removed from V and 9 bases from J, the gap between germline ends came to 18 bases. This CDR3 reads CASRDPGGSGEQFF. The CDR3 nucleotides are TGTGCCAGCAGGGACCCCGGAGGCTCGGGTGAGCAGTTCTTC. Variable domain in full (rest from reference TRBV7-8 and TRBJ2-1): GAGVSQSPRYKVAKRGQDVALRCDPISGHVSLFWYQQALGQGPEFLTYFQNEAQLDKSGLPSDRFFAERPEGSVSTLKIQRTQQEDSAVYLCASRDPGGSGEQFFGPGTRLTVL.

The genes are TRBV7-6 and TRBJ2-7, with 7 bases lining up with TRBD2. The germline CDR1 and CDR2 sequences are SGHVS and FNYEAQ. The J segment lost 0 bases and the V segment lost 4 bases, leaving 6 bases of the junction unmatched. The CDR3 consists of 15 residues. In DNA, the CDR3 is TGTGCCAGCAGCTACTCTAGCGGTAGCTCCTACGAGCAGTACTTC. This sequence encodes CASSYSSGSSYEQYF.

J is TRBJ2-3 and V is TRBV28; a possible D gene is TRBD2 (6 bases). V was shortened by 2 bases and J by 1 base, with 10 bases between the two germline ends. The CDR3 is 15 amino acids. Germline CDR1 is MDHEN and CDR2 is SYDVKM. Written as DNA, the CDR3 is TGTGCCAGCAGTTTACCCGCTAGCGGCACAGATACGCAGTATTTT. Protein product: CASSLPASGTDTQYF.

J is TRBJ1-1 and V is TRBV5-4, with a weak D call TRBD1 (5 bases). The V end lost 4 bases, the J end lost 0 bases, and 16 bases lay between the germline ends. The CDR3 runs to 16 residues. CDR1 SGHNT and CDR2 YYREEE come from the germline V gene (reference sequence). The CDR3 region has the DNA TGTGCCAGCAGCGGGGCCAGCGGGACGGTGAACACTGAAGCTTTCTTT. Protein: CASSGASGTVNTEAFF.

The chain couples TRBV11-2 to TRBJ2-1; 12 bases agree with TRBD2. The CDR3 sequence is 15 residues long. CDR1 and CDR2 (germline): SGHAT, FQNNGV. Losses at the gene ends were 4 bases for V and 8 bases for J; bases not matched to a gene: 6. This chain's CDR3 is CASSSLAGGPHEQFF. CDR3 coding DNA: TGTGCCAGCAGCTCTCTAGCGGGAGGGCCACATGAGCAGTTCTTC.

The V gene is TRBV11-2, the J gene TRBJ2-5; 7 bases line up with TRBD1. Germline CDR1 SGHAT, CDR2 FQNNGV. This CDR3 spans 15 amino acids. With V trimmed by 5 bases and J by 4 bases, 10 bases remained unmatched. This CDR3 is CASSLTYTGAETQYF. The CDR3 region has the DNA TGTGCCAGCAGCCTGACGTATACAGGGGCAGAGACCCAGTACTTC.

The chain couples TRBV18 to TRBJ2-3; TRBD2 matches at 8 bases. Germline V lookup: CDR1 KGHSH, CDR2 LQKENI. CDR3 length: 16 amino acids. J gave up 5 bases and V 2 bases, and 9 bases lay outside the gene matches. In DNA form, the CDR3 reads TGTGCCAGCTCACCATGGGGACTAGAAGGGATAGATACGCAGTATTTT. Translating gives CASSPWGLEGIDTQYF.

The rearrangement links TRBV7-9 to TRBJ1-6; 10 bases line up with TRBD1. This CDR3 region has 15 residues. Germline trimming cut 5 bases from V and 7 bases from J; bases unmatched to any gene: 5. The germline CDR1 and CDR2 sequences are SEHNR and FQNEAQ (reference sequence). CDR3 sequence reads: CASSPSTGGNSPLHF. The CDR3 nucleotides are TGTGCCAGCAGCCCTTCGACAGGGGGCAATTCACCCCTCCACTTT. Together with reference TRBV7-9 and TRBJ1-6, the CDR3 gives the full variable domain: DTGVSQNPRHKITKRGQNVTFRCDPISEHNRLYWYRQTLGQGPEFLTYFQNEAQLEKSRLLSDRFSAERPKGSFSTLEIQRTEQGDSAMYLCASSPSTGGNSPLHFGNGTRLTVT.

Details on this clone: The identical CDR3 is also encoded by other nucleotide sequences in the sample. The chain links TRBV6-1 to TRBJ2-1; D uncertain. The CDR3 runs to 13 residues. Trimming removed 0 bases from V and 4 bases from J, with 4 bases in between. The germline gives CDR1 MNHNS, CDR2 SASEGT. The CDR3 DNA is TGTGCCAGCAGTGAAGCACCGTACAATGAGCAGTTCTTC. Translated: CASSEAPYNEQFF.

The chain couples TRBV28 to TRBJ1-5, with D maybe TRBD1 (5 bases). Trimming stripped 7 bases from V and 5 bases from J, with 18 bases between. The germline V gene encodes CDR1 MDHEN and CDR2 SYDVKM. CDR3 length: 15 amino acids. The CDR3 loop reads CASTLFRGGDQPQHF. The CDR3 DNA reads TGTGCCAGCACCCTTTTTCGGGGGGGAGATCAGCCCCAGCATTTT.

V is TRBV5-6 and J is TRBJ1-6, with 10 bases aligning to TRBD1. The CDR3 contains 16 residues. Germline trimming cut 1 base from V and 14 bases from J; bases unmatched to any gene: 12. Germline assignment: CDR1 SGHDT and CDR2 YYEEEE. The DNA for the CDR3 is TGTGCCAGCAGCTTGAATTACCGGGACAGGGGAACAACCCTCCACTTT. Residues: CASSLNYRDRGTTLHF.

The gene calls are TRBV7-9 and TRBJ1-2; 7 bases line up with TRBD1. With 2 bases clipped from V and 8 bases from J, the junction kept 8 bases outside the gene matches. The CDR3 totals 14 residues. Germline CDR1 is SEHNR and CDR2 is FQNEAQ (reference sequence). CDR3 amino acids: CASSLNNRGKGYTF. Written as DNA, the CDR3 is TGTGCCAGCAGCTTAAATAACAGGGGTAAAGGCTACACCTTC.

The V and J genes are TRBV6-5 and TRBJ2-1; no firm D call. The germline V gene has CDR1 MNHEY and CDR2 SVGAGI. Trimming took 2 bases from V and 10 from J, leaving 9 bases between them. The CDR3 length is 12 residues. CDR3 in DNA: TGTGCCAGCAGTTACGTCCAGAGGGAGCAGTTCTTC. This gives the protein CASSYVQREQFF.

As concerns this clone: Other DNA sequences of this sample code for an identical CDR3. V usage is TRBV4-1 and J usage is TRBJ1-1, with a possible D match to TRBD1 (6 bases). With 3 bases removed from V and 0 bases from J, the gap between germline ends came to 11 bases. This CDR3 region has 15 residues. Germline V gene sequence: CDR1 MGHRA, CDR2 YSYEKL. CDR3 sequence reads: CASSQGGSLNTEAFF. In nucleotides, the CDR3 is TGCGCCAGCAGCCAGGGGGGCAGCTTGAACACTGAAGCTTTCTTT.

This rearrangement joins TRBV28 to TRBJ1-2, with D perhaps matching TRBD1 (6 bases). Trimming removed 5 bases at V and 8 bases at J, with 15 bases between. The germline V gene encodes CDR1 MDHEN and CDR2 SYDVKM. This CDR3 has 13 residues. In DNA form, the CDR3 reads TGTGCCAGCAGTCCCCCGGTGGGGACAGGCTACACCTTC. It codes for CASSPPVGTGYTF.

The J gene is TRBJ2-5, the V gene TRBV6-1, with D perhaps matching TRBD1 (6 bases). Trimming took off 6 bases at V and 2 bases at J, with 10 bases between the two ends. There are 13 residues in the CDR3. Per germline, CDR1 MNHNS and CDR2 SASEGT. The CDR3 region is CASRGTLQETQYF. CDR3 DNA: TGTGCCAGCAGGGGGACATTGCAAGAGACCCAGTACTTC.

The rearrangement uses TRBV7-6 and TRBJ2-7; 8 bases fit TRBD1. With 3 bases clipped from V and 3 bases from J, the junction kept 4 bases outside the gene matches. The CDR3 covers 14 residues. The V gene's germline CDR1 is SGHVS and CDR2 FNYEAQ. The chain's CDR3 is CASSLAGGNYEQYF. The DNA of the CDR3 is TGTGCCAGCAGCTTGGCAGGGGGCAACTACGAGCAGTACTTC.

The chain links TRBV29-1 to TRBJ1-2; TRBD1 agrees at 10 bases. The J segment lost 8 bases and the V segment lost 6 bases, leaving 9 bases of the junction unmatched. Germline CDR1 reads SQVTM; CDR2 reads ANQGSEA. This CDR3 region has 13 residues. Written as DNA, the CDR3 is TGCAGCGTCGATAGACAGGGGGCAGGGGGCTACACCTTC. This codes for CSVDRQGAGGYTF.

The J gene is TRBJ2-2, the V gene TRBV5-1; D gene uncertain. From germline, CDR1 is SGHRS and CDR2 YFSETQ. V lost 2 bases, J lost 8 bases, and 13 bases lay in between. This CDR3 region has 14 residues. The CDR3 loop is CASSFEPWAGELFF. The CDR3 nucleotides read TGCGCCAGCAGCTTTGAGCCTTGGGCGGGGGAGCTGTTTTTT.